This T cell receptor beta chain was sequenced in a study of T cells in Graves' hyperthyroidism and ophthalmopathy. General study points: Most clonotypes expanded in thyroid above 0.001 were likewise present in blood.

The germline V and J ends were trimmed by 7 bases and 3 bases, with 10 bases remaining between them. The CDR3 covers 12 residues. Newly diagnosed hyperthyroidism, duration under 2 months, in patients aged 18 to 65. 9 to 10 ml fresh peripheral blood yielded the PBMCs. There are many counts of this clonotype. As yet, its antigen is unknown. Amplified TCR beta CDR3 regions came from RNA transcripts. With the HTBI primer set, the TCR CDR3 went through a first round of RT-PCR. One entry per CDR3 protein, called by TCRdb with MiXCR from the multiplex PCR reads. The table has fewer than 450,000 distinct CDR3 sequences, about 15% seen once.

The sample consisted of blood. This sequence joins TRBV12-3 or TRBV12-4 and TRBJ2-7; D is unclear. This sequence was found in a woman aged 25 to 39 with Graves' hyperthyroidism that later progressed to Graves' ophthalmopathy. The CDR3 region has the DNA TGTGCCAGCACAGGCGGAGACTACGAGCAGTACTTC. As protein: CASTGGDYEQYF.